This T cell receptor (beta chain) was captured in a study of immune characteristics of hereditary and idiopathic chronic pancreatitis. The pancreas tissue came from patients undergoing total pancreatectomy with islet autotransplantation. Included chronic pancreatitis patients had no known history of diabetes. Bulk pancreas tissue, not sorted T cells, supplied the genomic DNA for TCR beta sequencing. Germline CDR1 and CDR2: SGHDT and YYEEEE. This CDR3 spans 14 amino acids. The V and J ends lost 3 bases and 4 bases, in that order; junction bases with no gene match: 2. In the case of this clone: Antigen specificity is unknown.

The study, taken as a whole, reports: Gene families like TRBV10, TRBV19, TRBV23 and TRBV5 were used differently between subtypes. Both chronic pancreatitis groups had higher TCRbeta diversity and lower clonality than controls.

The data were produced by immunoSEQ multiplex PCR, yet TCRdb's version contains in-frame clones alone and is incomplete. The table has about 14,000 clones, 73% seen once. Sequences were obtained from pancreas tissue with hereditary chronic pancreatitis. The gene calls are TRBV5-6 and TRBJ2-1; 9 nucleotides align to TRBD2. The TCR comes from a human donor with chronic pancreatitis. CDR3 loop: CASSSTSGYNEQFF. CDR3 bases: TGTGCCAGCAGCTCGACTAGCGGATACAATGAGCAGTTCTTC.